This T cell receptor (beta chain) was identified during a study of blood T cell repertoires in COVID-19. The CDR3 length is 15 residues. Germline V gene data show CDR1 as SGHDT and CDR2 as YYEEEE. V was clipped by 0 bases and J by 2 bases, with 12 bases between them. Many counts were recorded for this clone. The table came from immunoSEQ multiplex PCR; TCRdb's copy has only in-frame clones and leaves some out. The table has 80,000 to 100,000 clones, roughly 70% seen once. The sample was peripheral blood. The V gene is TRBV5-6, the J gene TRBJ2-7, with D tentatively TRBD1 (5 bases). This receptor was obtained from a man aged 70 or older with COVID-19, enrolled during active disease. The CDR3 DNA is TGTGCCAGCAGCTTGGAAGGGGCTTTTACCTACGAGCAGTACTTC. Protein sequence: CASSLEGAFTYEQYF.